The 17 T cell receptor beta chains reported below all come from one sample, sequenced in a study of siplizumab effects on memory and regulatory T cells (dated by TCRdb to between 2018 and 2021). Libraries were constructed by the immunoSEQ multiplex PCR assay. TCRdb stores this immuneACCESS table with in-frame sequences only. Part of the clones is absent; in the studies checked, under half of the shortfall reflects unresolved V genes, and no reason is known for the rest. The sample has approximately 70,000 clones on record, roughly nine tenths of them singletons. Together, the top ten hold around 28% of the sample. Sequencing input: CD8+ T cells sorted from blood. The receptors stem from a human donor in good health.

Written as DNA, the CDR3 is TGTGCCAGCTCCCTGAATCGAATCTGGCTGCTGAACACTGAAGCTTTCTTT. This encodes CASSLNRIWLLNTEAFF. This chain joins TRBV18 and TRBJ1-1; D not certain. This CDR3 has 17 residues. V lost 6 bases and J 0 bases, leaving 20 bases between the germline ends. Germline values: CDR1 KGHSH, CDR2 LQKENI.

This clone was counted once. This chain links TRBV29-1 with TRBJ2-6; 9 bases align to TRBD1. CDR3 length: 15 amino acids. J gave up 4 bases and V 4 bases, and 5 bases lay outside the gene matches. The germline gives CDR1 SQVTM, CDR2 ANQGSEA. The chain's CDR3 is CSVVPGTGGANVLTF. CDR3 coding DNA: TGCAGCGTTGTCCCGGGGACAGGGGGGGCCAACGTCCTGACTTTC.

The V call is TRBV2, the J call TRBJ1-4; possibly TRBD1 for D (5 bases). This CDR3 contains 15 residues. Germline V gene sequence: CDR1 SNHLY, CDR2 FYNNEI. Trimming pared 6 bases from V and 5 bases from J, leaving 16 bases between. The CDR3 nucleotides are TGTGCCAGCAGGCCGACCGGGGGAAGCAATGAAAAACTGTTTTTT. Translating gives CASRPTGGSNEKLFF. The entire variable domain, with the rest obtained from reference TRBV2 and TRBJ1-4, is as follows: EPEVTQTPSHQVTQMGQEVILRCVPISNHLYFYWYRQILGQKVEFLVSFYNNEISEKSEIFDDQFSVERPDGSNFTLKIRSTKLEDSAMYFCASRPTGGSNEKLFFGSGTQLSVL.

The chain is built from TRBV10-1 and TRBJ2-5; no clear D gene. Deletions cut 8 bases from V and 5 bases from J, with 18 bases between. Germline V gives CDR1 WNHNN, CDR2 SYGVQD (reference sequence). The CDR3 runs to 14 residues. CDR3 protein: CASPTRSLGETQYF. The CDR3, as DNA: TGCGCCAGCCCTACACGCTCACTGGGGGAGACCCAGTACTTC.

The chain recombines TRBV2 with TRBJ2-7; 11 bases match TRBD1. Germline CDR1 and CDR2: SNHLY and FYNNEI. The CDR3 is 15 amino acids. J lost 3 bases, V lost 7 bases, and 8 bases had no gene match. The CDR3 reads CASTGQGAEGYEQYF. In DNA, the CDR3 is TGTGCCAGCACCGGACAGGGGGCAGAGGGCTACGAGCAGTACTTC.

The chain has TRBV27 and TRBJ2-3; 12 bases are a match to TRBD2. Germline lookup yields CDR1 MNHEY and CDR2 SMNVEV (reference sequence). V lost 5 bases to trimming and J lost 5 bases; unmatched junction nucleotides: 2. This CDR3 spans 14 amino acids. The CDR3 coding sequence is TGTGCCAGCAGTATACTAGCGGGGGGAGATACGCAGTATTTT. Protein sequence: CASSILAGGDTQYF.

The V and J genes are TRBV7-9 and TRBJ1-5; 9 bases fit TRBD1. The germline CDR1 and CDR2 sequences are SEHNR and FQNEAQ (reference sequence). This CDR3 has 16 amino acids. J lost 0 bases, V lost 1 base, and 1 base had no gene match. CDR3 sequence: CASSLEQGASNQPQHF. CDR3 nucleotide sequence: TGTGCCAGCAGCTTAGAACAGGGGGCTAGCAATCAGCCCCAGCATTTT.

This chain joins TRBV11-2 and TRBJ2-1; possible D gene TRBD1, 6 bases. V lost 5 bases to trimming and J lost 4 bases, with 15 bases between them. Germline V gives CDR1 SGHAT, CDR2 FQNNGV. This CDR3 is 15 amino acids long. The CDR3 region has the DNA TGTGCCAGCAGCCAAACAGGGTCGAAATACAATGAGCAGTTCTTC. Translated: CASSQTGSKYNEQFF. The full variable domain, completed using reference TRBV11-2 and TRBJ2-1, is EAGVAQSPRYKIIEKRQSVAFWCNPISGHATLYWYQQILGQGPKLLIQFQNNGVVDDSQLPKDRFSAERLKGVDSTLKIQPAKLEDSAVYLCASSQTGSKYNEQFFGPGTRLTVL.

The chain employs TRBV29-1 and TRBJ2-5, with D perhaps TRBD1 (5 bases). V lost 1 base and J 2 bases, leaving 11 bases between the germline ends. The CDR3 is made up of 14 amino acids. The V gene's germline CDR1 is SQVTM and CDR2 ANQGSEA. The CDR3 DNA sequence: TGCAGCGTTGAAGGGGGCCAGGAGCAAGAGACCCAGTACTTC. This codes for CSVEGGQEQETQYF.

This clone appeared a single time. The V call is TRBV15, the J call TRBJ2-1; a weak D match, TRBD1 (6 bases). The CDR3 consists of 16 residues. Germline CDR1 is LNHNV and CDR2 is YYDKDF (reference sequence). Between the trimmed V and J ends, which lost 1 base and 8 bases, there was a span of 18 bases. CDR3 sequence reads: CATSRGQGRGSDEQFF. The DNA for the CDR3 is TGTGCCACCAGCAGAGGTCAAGGCAGGGGCTCGGATGAGCAGTTCTTC.

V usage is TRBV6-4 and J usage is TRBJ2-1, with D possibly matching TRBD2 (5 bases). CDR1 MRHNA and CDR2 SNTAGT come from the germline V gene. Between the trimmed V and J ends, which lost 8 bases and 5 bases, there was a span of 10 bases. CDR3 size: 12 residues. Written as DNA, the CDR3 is TGTGCCAGCCGGGATAGTAACAATGAGCAGTTCTTC. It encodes CASRDSNNEQFF.

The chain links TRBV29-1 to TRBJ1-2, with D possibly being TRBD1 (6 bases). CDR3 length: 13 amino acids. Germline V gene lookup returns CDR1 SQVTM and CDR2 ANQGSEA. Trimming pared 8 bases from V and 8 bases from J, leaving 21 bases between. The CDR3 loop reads CSFEGGRREGYTF. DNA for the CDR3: TGCAGCTTCGAGGGGGGCCGCAGGGAGGGCTACACCTTC.

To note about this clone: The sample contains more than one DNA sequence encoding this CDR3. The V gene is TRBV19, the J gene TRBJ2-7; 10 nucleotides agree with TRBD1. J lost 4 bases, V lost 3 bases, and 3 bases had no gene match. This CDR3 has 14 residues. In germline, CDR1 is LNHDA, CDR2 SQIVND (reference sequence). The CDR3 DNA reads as TGTGCCAGTAGTATCGGGACAGGGGATTACGAGCAGTACTTC. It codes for CASSIGTGDYEQYF. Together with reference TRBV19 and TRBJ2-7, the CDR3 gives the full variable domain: DGGITQSPKYLFRKEGQNVTLSCEQNLNHDAMYWYRQDPGQGLRLIYYSQIVNDFQKGDIAEGYSVSREKKESFPLTVTSAQKNPTAFYLCASSIGTGDYEQYFGPGTRLTVT.

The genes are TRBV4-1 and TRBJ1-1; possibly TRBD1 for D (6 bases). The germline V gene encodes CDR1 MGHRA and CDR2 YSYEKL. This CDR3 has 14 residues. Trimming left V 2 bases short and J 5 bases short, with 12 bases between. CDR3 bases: TGCGCCAGCAGCCAACGACAGGACGGAACTGAAGCTTTCTTT. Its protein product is CASSQRQDGTEAFF.

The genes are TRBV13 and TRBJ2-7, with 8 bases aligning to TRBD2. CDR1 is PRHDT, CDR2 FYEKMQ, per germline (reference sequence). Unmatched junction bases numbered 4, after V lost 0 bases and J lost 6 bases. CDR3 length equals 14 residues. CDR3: CASSLGLAVAEQYF. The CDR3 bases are TGTGCCAGCAGCTTAGGACTAGCGGTGGCCGAGCAGTACTTC.

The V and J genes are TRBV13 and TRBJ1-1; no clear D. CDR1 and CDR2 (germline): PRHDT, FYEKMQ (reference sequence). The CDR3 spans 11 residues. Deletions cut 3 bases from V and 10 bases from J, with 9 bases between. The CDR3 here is CASSFTGPAFF. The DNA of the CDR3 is TGTGCCAGCAGCTTTACTGGCCCAGCTTTCTTT.

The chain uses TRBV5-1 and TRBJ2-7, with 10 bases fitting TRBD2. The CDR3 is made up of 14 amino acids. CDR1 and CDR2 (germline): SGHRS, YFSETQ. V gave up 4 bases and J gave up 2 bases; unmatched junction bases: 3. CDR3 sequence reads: CASSRTSGTYEQYF. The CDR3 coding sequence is TGCGCCAGCAGCCGGACTAGCGGTACCTACGAGCAGTACTTC.